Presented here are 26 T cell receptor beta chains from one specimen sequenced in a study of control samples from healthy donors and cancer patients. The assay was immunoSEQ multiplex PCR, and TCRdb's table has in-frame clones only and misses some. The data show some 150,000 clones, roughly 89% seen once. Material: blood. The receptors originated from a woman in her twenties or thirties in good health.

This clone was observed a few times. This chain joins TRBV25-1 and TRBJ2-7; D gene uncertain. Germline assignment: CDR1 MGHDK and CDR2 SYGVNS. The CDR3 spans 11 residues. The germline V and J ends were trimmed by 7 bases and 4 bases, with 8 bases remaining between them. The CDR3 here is CASISGYEQYF. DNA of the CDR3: TGTGCCAGCATTAGTGGTTACGAGCAGTACTTC.

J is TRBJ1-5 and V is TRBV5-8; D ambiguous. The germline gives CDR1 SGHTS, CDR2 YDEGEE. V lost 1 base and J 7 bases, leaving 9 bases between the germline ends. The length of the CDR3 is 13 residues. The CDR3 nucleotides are TGTGCCAGCAGCTTGCATGTGGGGCAGCCCCAGCATTTT. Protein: CASSLHVGQPQHF.

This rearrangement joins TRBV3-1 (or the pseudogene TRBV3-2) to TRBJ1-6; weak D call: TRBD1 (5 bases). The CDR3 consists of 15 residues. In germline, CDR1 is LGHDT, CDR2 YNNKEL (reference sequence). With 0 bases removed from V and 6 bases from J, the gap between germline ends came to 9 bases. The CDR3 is CASSQDGRANSPLHF. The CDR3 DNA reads TGTGCCAGCAGCCAAGATGGCAGGGCTAATTCACCCCTCCACTTT.

The CDR3, as DNA: TGTGCCAGCAGTGAAGGGGGCGCCGGCTATGGCTACACCTTC. It codes for CASSEGGAGYGYTF. The V and J genes are TRBV6-4 and TRBJ1-2; TRBD1 agrees at 7 bases. Germline CDR1 MRHNA, CDR2 SNTAGT. The CDR3 extends over 14 amino acids. Germline trimming cut 3 bases from V and 4 bases from J; bases unmatched to any gene: 5.

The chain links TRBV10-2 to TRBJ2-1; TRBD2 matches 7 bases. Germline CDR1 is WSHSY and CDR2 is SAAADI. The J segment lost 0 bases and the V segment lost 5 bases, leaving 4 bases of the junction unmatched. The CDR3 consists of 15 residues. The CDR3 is CASSPRTSSYNEQFF. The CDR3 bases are TGCGCCAGCAGTCCCCGGACTAGCTCCTACAATGAGCAGTTCTTC.

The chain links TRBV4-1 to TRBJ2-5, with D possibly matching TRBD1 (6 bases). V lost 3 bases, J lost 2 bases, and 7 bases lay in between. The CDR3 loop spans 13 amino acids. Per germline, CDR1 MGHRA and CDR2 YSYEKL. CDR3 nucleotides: TGCGCCAGCAGCCAGGACAGTCAAGAGACCCAGTACTTC. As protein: CASSQDSQETQYF.

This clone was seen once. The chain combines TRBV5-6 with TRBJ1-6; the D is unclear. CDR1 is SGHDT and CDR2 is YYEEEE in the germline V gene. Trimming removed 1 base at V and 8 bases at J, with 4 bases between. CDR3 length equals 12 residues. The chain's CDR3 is CASSLRYSPLHF. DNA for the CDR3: TGTGCCAGCAGCTTGCGGTATTCACCCCTCCACTTT.

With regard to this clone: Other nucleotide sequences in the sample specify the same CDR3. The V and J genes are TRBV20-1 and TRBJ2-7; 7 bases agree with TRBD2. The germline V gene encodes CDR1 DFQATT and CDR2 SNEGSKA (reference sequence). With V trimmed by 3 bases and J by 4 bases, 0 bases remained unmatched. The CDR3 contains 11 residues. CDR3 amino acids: CSASGGYEQYF. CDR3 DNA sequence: TGCAGTGCTAGCGGGGGGTACGAGCAGTACTTC.

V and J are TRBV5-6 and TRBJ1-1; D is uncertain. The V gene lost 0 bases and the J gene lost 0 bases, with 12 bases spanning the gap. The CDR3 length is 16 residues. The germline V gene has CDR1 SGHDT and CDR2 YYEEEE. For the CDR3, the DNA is TGTGCCAGCAGCTTGGTACTCGCCGTTATGAACACTGAAGCTTTCTTT. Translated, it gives CASSLVLAVMNTEAFF. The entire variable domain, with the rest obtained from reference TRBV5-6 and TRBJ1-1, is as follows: DAGVTQSPTHLIKTRGQQVTLRCSPKSGHDTVSWYQQALGQGPQFIFQYYEEEERQRGNFPDRFSGHQFPNYSSELNVNALLLGDSALYLCASSLVLAVMNTEAFFGQGTRLTVV.

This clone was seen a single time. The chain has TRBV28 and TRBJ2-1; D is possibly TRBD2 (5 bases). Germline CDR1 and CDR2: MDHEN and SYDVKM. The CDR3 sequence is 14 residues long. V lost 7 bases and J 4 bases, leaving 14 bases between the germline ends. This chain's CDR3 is CASNPPLEYNEQFF. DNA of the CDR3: TGTGCCAGCAACCCGCCACTAGAGTACAATGAGCAGTTCTTC.

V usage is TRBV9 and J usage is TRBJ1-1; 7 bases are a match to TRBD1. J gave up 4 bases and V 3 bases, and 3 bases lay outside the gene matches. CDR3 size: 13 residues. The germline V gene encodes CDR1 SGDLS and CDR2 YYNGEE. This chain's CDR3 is CASSGQGPTEAFF. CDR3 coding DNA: TGTGCCAGCAGCGGACAGGGCCCCACTGAAGCTTTCTTT.

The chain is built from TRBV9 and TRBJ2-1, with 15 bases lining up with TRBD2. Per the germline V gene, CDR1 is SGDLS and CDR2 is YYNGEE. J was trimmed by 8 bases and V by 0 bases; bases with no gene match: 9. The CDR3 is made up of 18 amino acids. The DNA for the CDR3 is TGTGCCAGCAGCGTAGAGGGACTAGCGGGGGGAGGTATAGATGAGCAGTTCTTC. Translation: CASSVEGLAGGGIDEQFF.

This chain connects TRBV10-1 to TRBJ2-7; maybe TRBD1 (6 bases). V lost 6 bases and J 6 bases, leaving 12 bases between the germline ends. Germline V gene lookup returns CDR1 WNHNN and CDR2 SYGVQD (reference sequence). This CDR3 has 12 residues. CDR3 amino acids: CASRQGSFEQYF. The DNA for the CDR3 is TGCGCCAGCAGACAGGGTTCGTTCGAGCAGTACTTC.

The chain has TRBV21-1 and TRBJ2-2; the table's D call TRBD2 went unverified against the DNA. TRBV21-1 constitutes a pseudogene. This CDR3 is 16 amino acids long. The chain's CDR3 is CASSKDEWEGGGELFF. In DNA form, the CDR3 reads TGTGCCAGCAGCAAAGATGAATGGGAGGGCGGCGGGGAGCTGTTTTTT.

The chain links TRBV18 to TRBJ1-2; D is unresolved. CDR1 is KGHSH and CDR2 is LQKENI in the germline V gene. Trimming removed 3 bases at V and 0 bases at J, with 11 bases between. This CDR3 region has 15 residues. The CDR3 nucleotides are TGTGCCAGCTCACCGTCGGCAGTTTCTAACTATGGCTACACCTTC. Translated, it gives CASSPSAVSNYGYTF.

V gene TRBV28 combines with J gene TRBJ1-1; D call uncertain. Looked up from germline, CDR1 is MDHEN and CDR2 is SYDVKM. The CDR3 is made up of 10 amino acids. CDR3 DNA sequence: TGTGCTACCGGACGGCTTGAAGCTTTCTTT. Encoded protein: CATGRLEAFF.

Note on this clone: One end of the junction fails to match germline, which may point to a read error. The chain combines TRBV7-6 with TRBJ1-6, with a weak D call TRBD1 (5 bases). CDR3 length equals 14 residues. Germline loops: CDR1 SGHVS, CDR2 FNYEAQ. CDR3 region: CASSLQGTDSPLRF. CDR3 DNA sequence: TGTGCCAGCAGCCTTCAGGGTACGGATTCACCCCTCCGCTTT.

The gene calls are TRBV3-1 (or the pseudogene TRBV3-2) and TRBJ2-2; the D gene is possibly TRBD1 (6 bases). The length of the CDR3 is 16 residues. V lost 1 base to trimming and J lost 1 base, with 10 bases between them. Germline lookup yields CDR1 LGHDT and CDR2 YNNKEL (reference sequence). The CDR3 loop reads CASSQVQGMNTGELFF. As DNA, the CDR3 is TGTGCCAGCAGCCAAGTCCAGGGGATGAACACCGGGGAGCTGTTTTTT.

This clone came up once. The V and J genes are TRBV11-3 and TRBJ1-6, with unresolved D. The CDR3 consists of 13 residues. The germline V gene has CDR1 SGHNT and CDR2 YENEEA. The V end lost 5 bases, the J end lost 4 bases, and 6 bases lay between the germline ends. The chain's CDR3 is CASSEEYNSPLHF. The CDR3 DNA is TGTGCCAGCAGCGAGGAATATAATTCACCCCTCCACTTT.

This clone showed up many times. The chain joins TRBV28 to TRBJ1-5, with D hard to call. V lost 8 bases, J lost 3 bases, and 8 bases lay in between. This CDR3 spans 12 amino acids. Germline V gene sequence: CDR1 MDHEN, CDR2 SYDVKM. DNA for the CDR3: TGTGCCAGCTGGGCACTCAATCAGCCCCAGCATTTT. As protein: CASWALNQPQHF.

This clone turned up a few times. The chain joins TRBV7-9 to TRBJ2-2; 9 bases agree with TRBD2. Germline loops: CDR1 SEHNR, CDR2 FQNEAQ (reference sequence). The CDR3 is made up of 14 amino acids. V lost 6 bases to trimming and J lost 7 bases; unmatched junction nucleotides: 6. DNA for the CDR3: TGTGCCAGCAGTGGCGGGAGGGCCGACGGGGAGCTGTTTTTT. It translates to CASSGGRADGELFF.

CDR3 sequence reads: CASSLVWTDSNQPQHF. CDR3 coding DNA: TGTGCCAGCAGCTTGGTTTGGACGGATAGCAATCAGCCCCAGCATTTT. The chain is built from TRBV5-4 and TRBJ1-5; D call uncertain. This CDR3 is 16 amino acids long. Trimming cost V 0 bases and J 0 bases, with 10 bases left between them. The germline V gene encodes CDR1 SGHNT and CDR2 YYREEE (reference sequence).

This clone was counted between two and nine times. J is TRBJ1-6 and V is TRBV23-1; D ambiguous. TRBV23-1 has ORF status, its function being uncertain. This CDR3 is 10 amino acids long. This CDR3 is CWALNSPLHF. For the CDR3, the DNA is TGCTGGGCTCTTAATTCACCCCTCCACTTT.

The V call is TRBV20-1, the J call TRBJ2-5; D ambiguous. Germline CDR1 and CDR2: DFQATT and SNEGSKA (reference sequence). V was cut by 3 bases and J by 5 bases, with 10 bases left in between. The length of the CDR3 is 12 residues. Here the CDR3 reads CSASGIGETQYF. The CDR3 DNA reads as TGCAGTGCTAGTGGTATTGGGGAGACCCAGTACTTC.

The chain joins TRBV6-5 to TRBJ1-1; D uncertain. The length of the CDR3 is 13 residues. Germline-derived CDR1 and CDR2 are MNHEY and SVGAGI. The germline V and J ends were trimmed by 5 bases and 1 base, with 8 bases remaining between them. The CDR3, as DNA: TGTGCCAGCAGTCGCCGACAGAACACTGAAGCTTTCTTT. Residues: CASSRRQNTEAFF.

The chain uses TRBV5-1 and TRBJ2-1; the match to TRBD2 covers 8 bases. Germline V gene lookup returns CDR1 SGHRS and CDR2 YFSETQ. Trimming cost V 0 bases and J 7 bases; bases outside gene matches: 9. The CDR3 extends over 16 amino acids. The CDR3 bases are TGCGCCAGCAGCTTGGCGTCGCGGGGGGCGGGGAATGAGCAGTTCTTC. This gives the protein CASSLASRGAGNEQFF. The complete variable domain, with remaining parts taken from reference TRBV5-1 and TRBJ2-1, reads KAGVTQTPRYLIKTRGQQVTLSCSPISGHRSVSWYQQTPGQGLQFLFEYFSETQRNKGNFPGRFSGRQFSNSRSEMNVSTLELGDSALYLCASSLASRGAGNEQFFGPGTRLTVL.